What follows is one T cell receptor beta chain and its context. It lacks a known antigen. No much larger clone is present one base from it, and per-base qualities are unavailable. In the prospective study, participants were roughly 18 to 95 years old, resided in 24 geographic areas of the United States, and were enrolled through a virtual design. To assign participants to cohorts, the prospective study relied on clinical history that participants themselves reported in a screening survey and a study questionnaire. ImmuneRACE Cohort 3 recovered participants were defined by two consecutive negative NP/OP PCR tests, healthcare professional clearance, or symptom resolution. In the prospective study, whole blood, serum and a nasopharyngeal or oropharyngeal swab were collected from each participant by mobile phlebotomists. Additional blood draws and questionnaires over an approximately 2-month period could optionally be provided by prospective study participants. Before DNA extraction, blood samples from the prospective study were shipped at room temperature or frozen.

TCRbeta CDR3 regions were amplified from genomic DNA using the immunoSEQ Assay, a bias-controlled multiplex PCR. The authors processed their data as follows. The number of nucleated cells in each sample was estimated by amplification of reference gene primers within the assay. To quantify the absolute abundance of each unique TCRbeta CDR3 rearrangement, sequence reads were collapsed and filtered. Productive Simpson clonality was computed per sample as the square root of Simpson's diversity index over productive rearrangements. As stored in TCRdb, this immuneACCESS dataset retains in-frame rearrangements with V and J assigned. A fraction of the clones does not appear; measured against another copy, unresolved V genes explain less than half of the discrepancy, and the remainder lacks a known reason. The D gene and trimming were derived from the DNA, and the V and J assignments and clone size from that table. The sample profile shows 300,000 to 350,000 clones; approximately 86% of them were found once. Of the sample, 8% to 9% is held by the ten largest clones.

Here V drops 2 bases and J drops 4 bases, and the junction holds 6 bases not matched to any gene. From the cysteine up to the phenylalanine, the CDR3 has a length of 16 residues. The DNA shown is the 48-base CDR3, in frame from base 1. CDR1 MNHNS and CDR2 SASEGT are derived from the germline V gene. This sample was taken from a study of blood T cell repertoires in COVID-19 (dated by TCRdb to the early 2020s). At the level of the whole study: Samples from collaborators originated in the United States, Italy and Spain and spanned both the acute and convalescent phases of COVID-19. The material from the prospective study consisted of cDNA or gDNA derived from T cells, B-cell-depleted T cells, or PBMCs. Deeply sampled blood TCRbeta repertoires from subjects exposed to, actively infected with, or recovered from COVID-19 were included in the dataset. The repertoires were released in a freely available public database intended as a resource for research on the immune response to SARS-CoV-2. Samples were obtained from the ongoing ImmuneRACE study (first 160 participants) and from 1,254 subjects provided by 6 global collaborators. The sample metadata nearly always contained a de-identified subject ID, COVID-19 status, age in years and sex. Where available, HLA class I and class II types were taken from metadata supplied by the sample provider and were not determined by assay-based typing. The paper's findings and limits, for the study overall: Clinical and demographic metadata were provided uncurated, with the amount varying by source and participant.

This TCR was recovered from a woman under 30 who had recovered from COVID-19. The source material was PBMCs or T cells enriched from blood (not recorded which). Recombination linked TRBV6-1 to TRBJ2-1, and TRBD1 aligns with 9 junction nucleotides. The DNA reads as follows: TGTGCCAGCAGTGAATTCATGGGGACAGGGTACAATGAGCAGTTCTTC. Translated, it reads CASSEFMGTGYNEQFF.